These T cell receptor beta chains were read from a single sample in a study of T-cell memory formation after mild COVID-19. TCRdb called the 5' RACE reads again in MiXCR, with one record for every CDR3 protein. The sample has a few hundred thousand distinct CDR3 sequences, roughly 21% seen once; the top ten hold around 12%. The specimen sequenced was PBMCs or a T cell subset sorted from them (not recorded which). The receptor set was obtained from an adult woman who had mild COVID-19 (a few samples of this study predate the infection). Cell type and time point are not known. Each CDR3 is given with its conserved first and last residue. D genes are given only for firm matches. The size field is filled for only some rows; it gives once, few, many or a size class.

TGTGCCAGCAGCGAAGGACAGGGGCTAAACACTGAAGCTTTCTTT	CASSEGQGLNTEAFF	TRBD1	few	TRBV12-3/TRBV12-4	TRBJ1-1
TGTGCCAGCAGGGGGGGTGAAAAACTGTTTTTT	CASRGGEKLFF	-	-	TRBV6-5	TRBJ1-4
TGCAGCGTCAGCCGACTCGGACAAAACTATGGCTACACCTTC	CSVSRLGQNYGYTF	-	many	TRBV29-1	TRBJ1-2
TGTGCCAGCAGTTACCAAGTAGGGGAAGCTTTCTTT	CASSYQVGEAFF	-	few	TRBV6-6	TRBJ1-1
TGCAGTGCCCTGCCCGGGGGGTTAATGAACACTGAAGCTTTCTTT	CSALPGGLMNTEAFF	-	-	TRBV20-1	TRBJ1-1
TGTGCCAGCAGCTCCGCGTTAGAGCGGGGGAGGGCCTACAATGAGCAGTTCTTC	CASSSALERGRAYNEQFF	TRBD2	few	TRBV7-8	TRBJ2-1
TGTGCCAGCAGTTTATCGTATCACGTAGCGGGGGGGTTCGACGAGCAGTACTTC	CASSLSYHVAGGFDEQYF	TRBD2	-	TRBV27	TRBJ2-7
TGTGCCAGCAGAATTCAGGTGTCCGGGGAGCTGTTTTTT	CASRIQVSGELFF	-	-	TRBV2	TRBJ2-2
TGCGCCAGCAGTCTAACAGGGTTGGGGAACCAGCCCCAGCATTTT	CASSLTGLGNQPQHF	-	few	TRBV4-1	TRBJ1-5
TGTGCCACCAGTGTGGGTACAAGAGAGACCCAGTACTTC	CATSVGTRETQYF	-	-	TRBV24-1	TRBJ2-5
TGTGCCAGCAGCCAAATCAACGAGCAGTACTTC	CASSQINEQYF	-	-	TRBV14	TRBJ2-7
TGTGCCAGCTCACCGACAGGGTTATTGGACATCTATGAGCAGTTCTTC	CASSPTGLLDIYEQFF	TRBD1	few	TRBV18	TRBJ2-1
TGTGCCAGCAGTGATATGGGGACTTACAATGAGCAGTTCTTC	CASSDMGTYNEQFF	-	-	TRBV2	TRBJ2-1
TGTGCCAGCGCTATTTCCGAAGAATACGAGCAGTACTTC	CASAISEEYEQYF	-	-	TRBV6-5	TRBJ2-7
TGTGCCAGCAGCTTAGCAGTCCAGTTCGGTACGCAGTATTTT	CASSLAVQFGTQYF	-	many	TRBV7-2	TRBJ2-3
TGCGCCAGCAGCCTCCAACTAGCGGGGCATGAGCAGTTCTTC	CASSLQLAGHEQFF	TRBD2	many	TRBV4-1	TRBJ2-1
TGTGCCATCAGTGAGTTTGGTCTAGCTAGCACAGATACGCAGTATTTT	CAISEFGLASTDTQYF	-	few	TRBV10-3	TRBJ2-3
TGCAGCGTTGAAGTTCTAGGTAGGGGGCTCTACGAGCAGTACTTC	CSVEVLGRGLYEQYF	TRBD1	-	TRBV29-1	TRBJ2-7